Below, 8 T cell receptor beta chains from the same sample are listed, as sequenced in a study of read filtering for tumor transcriptome and immune sequencing. This library used 300 to 500 ng RNA and molecular barcoded adaptors spanning alpha/delta and beta/gamma chains. TCRdb re-called the reads through MiXCR, storing one row per CDR3 protein. The table lists roughly 69,000 distinct CDR3 sequences, more than 11% of them singletons. Sequencing input: a population of CD138-negative cells sorted from bone marrow. These receptor sequences come from a donor over 35 with multiple myeloma.

This clonotype has at least ten counts. The chain has TRBV7-2 and TRBJ2-2; TRBD1 matches 8 bases. The length of the CDR3 is 14 residues. V shed 5 bases, J shed 5 bases, and the junction held 4 bases outside the gene matches. Germline V CDR1 and CDR2: SGHTA, FQGNSA. CDR3 in DNA: TGTGCCAGCAGCACAGGGGGAAGTACCGGGGAGCTGTTTTTT. It is translated as CASSTGGSTGELFF.

The table lists this clonotype with many counts. Here the CDR3 DNA reads TGTGCCAGCAGTAGACCGGGACAGAATTACGAGCAGTACTTC. Protein product: CASSRPGQNYEQYF. The chain recombines TRBV6-2 or TRBV6-3 with TRBJ2-7; 7 nucleotides agree with TRBD1. CDR1 and CDR2 (germline): MNHEY, SVGEGT. The ends lost 5 bases at V and 4 bases at J; junction bases unmatched: 8. The CDR3 extends over 14 amino acids.

This clonotype came up many times. The chain couples TRBV11-2 to TRBJ1-1; TRBD1 might be the D (6 bases). V shed 2 bases and J shed 1 base, with 11 bases lying between them. Germline CDR1 is SGHAT and CDR2 is FQNNGV. This CDR3 contains 15 residues. The CDR3 is CASSLRRGQNTEAFF. CDR3 nucleotides: TGTGCCAGCAGCTTAAGGCGGGGACAGAACACTGAAGCTTTCTTT.

Note on this clonotype: This may arise from a read error, as a much more abundant clone is one base away. The chain employs TRBV5-1 and TRBJ2-7; 8 bases agree with TRBD2. Germline V gives CDR1 SGHRS, CDR2 YFSETQ. The CDR3 runs to 16 residues. The CDR3 here is CASCLGPSGSSYEQYF. In nucleotides, the CDR3 is TGCGCCAGCTGCTTGGGACCCAGCGGGAGTTCCTACGAGCAGTACTTC.

This clonotype was counted ten times or more. This chain joins TRBV20-1 and TRBJ1-2; 7 bases map to TRBD1. V was clipped by 5 bases and J by 4 bases; unmatched bases: 13. The CDR3 is 15 amino acids. CDR1 is DFQATT, CDR2 SNEGSKA, per germline (reference sequence). Here the CDR3 reads CSALPGQAESYGYTF. DNA of the CDR3: TGCAGTGCTCTCCCCGGACAGGCCGAAAGCTATGGCTACACCTTC.

This clonotype showed up just a few times. This may be a read error, as it is one base from a much larger clone. The chain has TRBV12-3 or TRBV12-4 and TRBJ2-2, with D perhaps matching TRBD2 (5 bases). The V gene lost 3 bases and the J gene lost 8 bases, with 7 bases spanning the gap. The length of the CDR3 is 12 residues. The chain's CDR3 is CASSLGEGELFF. The DNA for the CDR3 is TGTGCCAGCAGTTTGGGAGAGGGGGAGCTGTTTTTT.

At least ten counts were recorded for this clonotype. The chain recombines TRBV6-2 or TRBV6-3 with TRBJ2-5; 11 bases map to TRBD2. The CDR3 is 16 residues long. The ends lost 4 bases at V and 4 bases at J; junction bases unmatched: 8. CDR1 is MNHEY and CDR2 is SVGEGT in the germline V gene. This CDR3 reads CASSFGTSGEGETQYF. CDR3 DNA sequence: TGTGCCAGCAGTTTCGGGACTAGCGGAGAGGGAGAGACCCAGTACTTC.

The rearrangement links TRBV6-5 to TRBJ2-3; D unresolved. The V end was cut by 0 bases, the J end by 2 bases, with 12 bases between. The V gene's germline CDR1 is MNHEY and CDR2 SVGAGI. CDR3 size: 16 residues. As DNA, the CDR3 is TGTGCCAGCAGTTACTCACTTACAGAGAACACAGATACGCAGTATTTT. This translates into CASSYSLTENTDTQYF.